The 20 T cell receptor beta chains below all came from one sample that was sequenced in a study of blood T cell repertoires in COVID-19. TCRdb's table, derived via immunoSEQ multiplex PCR, lists solely in-frame clones and lacks some. The data hold 95,000 to 150,000 clones, with 85% to 90% observed a single time. The specimen was peripheral blood. These receptors originate from a man older than 75 with acute or convalescent COVID-19.

The chain employs TRBV10-1 and TRBJ1-1; D is uncertain. Germline CDR1 reads WNHNN; CDR2 reads SYGVQD (reference sequence). V lost 3 bases and J 0 bases, leaving 8 bases between the germline ends. The CDR3 has 14 amino acids. The CDR3 nucleotides are TGCGCCAGCAGTGATGCGAGATTGAACACTGAAGCTTTCTTT. This translates into CASSDARLNTEAFF.

The chain is built from TRBV7-9 and TRBJ2-1; 14 nucleotides match TRBD2. The CDR3 runs 19 residues. The germline V gene encodes CDR1 SEHNR and CDR2 FQNEAQ (reference sequence). Trimming removed 5 bases from V and 9 bases from J; junction bases left unmatched: 18. The CDR3 region is CASSPPLGTSGRVRLEQFF. For the CDR3, the DNA is TGTGCCAGCAGCCCTCCCCTCGGGACTAGCGGGAGAGTGAGGCTTGAGCAGTTCTTC. Based on the CDR3 plus reference TRBV7-9 and TRBJ2-1, the full variable domain is DTGVSQNPRHKITKRGQNVTFRCDPISEHNRLYWYRQTLGQGPEFLTYFQNEAQLEKSRLLSDRFSAERPKGSFSTLEIQRTEQGDSAMYLCASSPPLGTSGRVRLEQFFGPGTRLTVL.

This sequence joins TRBV30 and TRBJ2-6, with TRBD1 matching 7 bases. CDR1 GTSNPN and CDR2 SVGIG come from the germline V gene (reference sequence). The ends lost 2 bases at V and 0 bases at J; junction bases unmatched: 1. The CDR3 has 15 amino acids. CDR3 residues: CAWSRDSSGANVLTF. CDR3 coding DNA: TGTGCCTGGAGTCGGGACAGCTCTGGGGCCAACGTCCTGACTTTC. The full variable domain, its missing parts supplied by reference TRBV30 and TRBJ2-6, is SQTIHQWPATLVQPVGSPLSLECTVEGTSNPNLYWYRQAAGRGLQLLFYSVGIGQISSEVPQNLSASRPQDRQFILSSKKLLLSDSGFYLCAWSRDSSGANVLTFGAGSRLTVL.

The chain couples TRBV5-5 to TRBJ1-2; 8 nucleotides align to TRBD1. With 5 bases clipped from V and 0 bases from J, the junction kept 6 bases outside the gene matches. The V gene's germline CDR1 is SGHKS and CDR2 YYEKEE (reference sequence). The length of the CDR3 is 15 residues. In DNA, the CDR3 is TGTGCCAGCAGGAAGGGACAGGCCTCTAACTATGGCTACACCTTC. Its protein product is CASRKGQASNYGYTF.

In nucleotides, the CDR3 is TGTGCCAGCAGCCAAGAGCTAGCGGGGGGTGGAGGCTACGAGCAGTACTTC. Amino acids: CASSQELAGGGGYEQYF. The chain recombines TRBV4-2 with TRBJ2-7, with 11 bases identical to TRBD2. The CDR3 is made up of 17 amino acids. J gave up 3 bases and V 0 bases, and 7 bases lay outside the gene matches. Germline V gene lookup returns CDR1 LGHNA and CDR2 YNFKEQ.

The CDR3 is CASSTGLAPYEQYF. CDR3 sequence (DNA): TGTGCCAGCAGTACCGGACTAGCCCCCTACGAGCAGTACTTC. The genes are TRBV28 and TRBJ2-7; 8 nucleotides agree with TRBD2. V was pared by 5 bases and J by 2 bases, with 5 bases of the junction left unmatched. Per the germline V gene, CDR1 is MDHEN and CDR2 is SYDVKM. The CDR3 has 14 amino acids.

The chain joins TRBV6-5 to TRBJ2-2; D is possibly TRBD2 (5 bases). Per the germline V gene, CDR1 is MNHEY and CDR2 is SVGAGI. The V and J ends lost 6 bases and 0 bases respectively, with 11 bases between them. CDR3 length: 15 amino acids. CDR3 sequence: CASSRGASNTGELFF. CDR3 sequence (DNA): TGTGCCAGCAGCCGGGGTGCTTCGAACACCGGGGAGCTGTTTTTT.

The chain links TRBV6-2 or TRBV6-3 to TRBJ2-1, with TRBD2 as a possible D gene (5 bases). The CDR3 extends over 15 amino acids. With 0 bases removed from V and 8 bases from J, the gap between germline ends came to 14 bases. CDR1 is MNHEY, CDR2 SVGEGT, per germline. The CDR3: CASSYSSGNTHEQFF. Written as DNA, the CDR3 is TGTGCCAGCAGTTACTCGTCGGGAAATACACATGAGCAGTTCTTC.

V usage is TRBV18 and J usage is TRBJ2-7, with TRBD2 matching 7 bases. Germline trimming cut 2 bases from V and 1 base from J; bases unmatched to any gene: 8. CDR3 length equals 16 residues. Germline V gives CDR1 KGHSH, CDR2 LQKENI. CDR3 bases: TGTGCCAGCTCACCAAGCTGGGGGGGGACGTCCTACGAGCAGTACTTC. It translates to CASSPSWGGTSYEQYF.

V gene TRBV30 combines with J gene TRBJ1-4, with D tentatively TRBD1 (6 bases). The V gene's germline CDR1 is GTSNPN and CDR2 SVGIG (reference sequence). The germline V and J ends were trimmed by 1 base and 5 bases, with 8 bases remaining between them. This CDR3 is built from 13 residues. CDR3 in DNA: TGTGCCTGGAGTGGGCAGGGGAATGAAAAACTGTTTTTT. Translating it yields CAWSGQGNEKLFF.

This chain uses TRBV27 with TRBJ2-5, with 7 positions matching TRBD2. The CDR3 runs 14 residues. Germline V lookup: CDR1 MNHEY, CDR2 SMNVEV (reference sequence). V dropped 3 bases and J dropped 5; count of bases not matched to a gene: 6. CDR3: CASSFLAGEETQYF. As DNA, the CDR3 is TGTGCCAGCAGTTTCTTGGCGGGAGAGGAGACCCAGTACTTC.

CDR3 in amino acids: CASRVTGTGNTEAFF. The CDR3 DNA reads TGTGCCAGTAGAGTTACCGGGACAGGGAACACTGAAGCTTTCTTT. The V and J genes are TRBV19 and TRBJ1-1; 8 nucleotides match TRBD1. The CDR3 has 15 amino acids. CDR1 and CDR2 (germline): LNHDA, SQIVND (reference sequence). Unmatched junction bases numbered 7, after V lost 6 bases and J lost 1 base.

This clone was recorded once. This rearrangement joins TRBV7-3 to TRBJ2-1; 9 nucleotides line up with TRBD2. Losses at the gene ends were 3 bases for V and 7 bases for J; bases not matched to a gene: 10. CDR1 SGHTA and CDR2 FQGTGA come from the germline V gene. The CDR3 consists of 16 residues. CDR3 sequence reads: CASSFGTSFGMNEQFF. The CDR3 DNA sequence: TGTGCCAGCAGCTTCGGGACTAGCTTCGGGATGAATGAGCAGTTCTTC.

CDR3: CASSPDRVYSNQPQHF. The CDR3 DNA reads TGTGCCAGCAGTCCGGACAGGGTTTATAGCAATCAGCCCCAGCATTTT. J is TRBJ1-5 and V is TRBV27; TRBD1 aligns across 8 bases. J lost 0 bases, V lost 5 bases, and 6 bases had no gene match. CDR3 length: 16 amino acids. Germline values: CDR1 MNHEY, CDR2 SMNVEV (reference sequence).

This clone was seen just once. The gene calls are TRBV18 and TRBJ2-5; maybe TRBD2 (5 bases). The CDR3 consists of 14 residues. Germline loops: CDR1 KGHSH, CDR2 LQKENI. V lost 0 bases and J lost 3, with 8 bases in between. The CDR3 region is CASSPPPGKETQYF. In nucleotides, the CDR3 is TGTGCCAGCTCACCACCTCCGGGGAAAGAGACCCAGTACTTC.

V and J are TRBV18 and TRBJ2-4, with unresolved D. Germline CDR1 and CDR2: KGHSH and LQKENI. The CDR3 covers 17 residues. Deletions cut 1 base from V and 1 base from J, with 14 bases between. The CDR3 loop reads CASSPQNTALAKNIQYF. The DNA of the CDR3 is TGTGCCAGCTCACCACAGAACACCGCCCTGGCCAAAAACATTCAGTACTTC.

The rearrangement joins TRBV27 to TRBJ2-7; 7 nucleotides line up with TRBD1. V lost 5 bases and J lost 1; bases outside the gene matches: 8. CDR3 size: 15 residues. Germline CDR1 MNHEY, CDR2 SMNVEV (reference sequence). The DNA for the CDR3 is TGTGCCAGCAGTAATCCCCTGACAGGGTCCTACGAGCAGTACTTC. It yields the protein CASSNPLTGSYEQYF.

This clone has more than one count but fewer than ten. V and J are TRBV7-9 and TRBJ2-7; D ambiguous. This CDR3 has 12 amino acids. With 5 bases removed from V and 2 bases from J, the gap between germline ends came to 7 bases. Germline CDR1 is SEHNR and CDR2 is FQNEAQ (reference sequence). The CDR3 DNA sequence: TGTGCCAGCAGCATACAGACCTACGAGCAGTACTTC. This encodes CASSIQTYEQYF.

V and J are TRBV19 and TRBJ1-2, with 7 bases aligning to TRBD1. The junction had 6 bases not matched to a gene; V was cut back by 0 bases and J by 8 bases. The CDR3 is made up of 14 amino acids. Germline assignment: CDR1 LNHDA and CDR2 SQIVND (reference sequence). The DNA for the CDR3 is TGTGCCAGTAGTATAGATACCCGACAGGGAGGCTACACCTTC. It codes for CASSIDTRQGGYTF.

V gene TRBV18 combines with J gene TRBJ1-5, with 7 nucleotides matching TRBD1. Trimming took 0 bases from V and 4 from J; bases not matched to a gene: 3. The CDR3 loop spans 15 amino acids. Germline V lookup: CDR1 KGHSH, CDR2 LQKENI. DNA for the CDR3: TGTGCCAGCTCACCACCAGACAGGGCAAATCAGCCCCAGCATTTT. It translates to CASSPPDRANQPQHF.